A selection of T cell receptor beta chains follows, all from one sample in a study of T cell repertoires in ileal Crohn's disease. The method was immunoSEQ multiplex PCR; TCRdb's version includes in-frame clones alone and lacks a portion of them. The profile shows some 2,100 clones, 95% to 98% of them singletons. Source material: ileal tissue. These receptor sequences come from an adult with Crohn's disease. Each CDR3 is given with its conserved first and last residue. Each record gives: V gene, J gene, CDR3 length, CDR3 protein.

TRBV18	TRBJ2-7	15	CASSPLTPISYEQYF
TRBV7-8	TRBJ2-1	13	CASSLLRYNEQFF
TRBV19	TRBJ1-5	14	CASSPRQVNQPQHF
TRBV5-4	TRBJ1-2	14	CASSPDRGNYGYTF
TRBV18	TRBJ1-2	15	CASSPRQAINYGYTF
TRBV19	TRBJ1-2	14	CASSMRGAYDGYTF
TRBV10-3	TRBJ1-5	13	CATRTGPDQPQHF
TRBV6-1	TRBJ1-5	14	CASSEWQANQPQHF
TRBV11-2	TRBJ2-7	15	CASSLDGQQTYEQYF
TRBV5-4	TRBJ2-3	16	CASSLAAAHAGDTQYF